This TCR beta chain was profiled in a study of spatial heterogeneity in lung cancer. Using its own MiXCR run on the 5' RACE reads, TCRdb lists one record per CDR3 protein. The table has about 13,000 distinct CDR3 sequences, 3% to 4.5% seen once; the top ten hold around 8%. This clonotype is termed medium-sized. Its antigen is unidentified. The study, taken as a whole, reports: Mutation tallies in tumors tracked expanded intratumoral alpha and beta TCR counts. Approximate estimated coverage of tumor T cells amounted to less than 7.5% for alpha and less than 15% for beta chains.

Stated time point: sample taken at primary tumor resection. Tumor, nontumor lung or frozen PBMC supplied whole RNA, sequenced without sorting. Germline assignment: CDR1 MNHNY and CDR2 SVGAGI (reference sequence). The CDR3 is 12 residues long. Trimming removed 7 bases from V and 3 bases from J, with 6 bases in between. The sequence was obtained from a male donor with early-stage non-small cell lung cancer. The chain uses TRBV6-6 and TRBJ2-2; D gene uncertain. Sequences were derived from lung tumor tissue, sampled at surgery. The CDR3 is CASITHTGELFF. Here the CDR3 DNA reads TGTGCCAGCATTACACACACCGGGGAGCTGTTTTTT.